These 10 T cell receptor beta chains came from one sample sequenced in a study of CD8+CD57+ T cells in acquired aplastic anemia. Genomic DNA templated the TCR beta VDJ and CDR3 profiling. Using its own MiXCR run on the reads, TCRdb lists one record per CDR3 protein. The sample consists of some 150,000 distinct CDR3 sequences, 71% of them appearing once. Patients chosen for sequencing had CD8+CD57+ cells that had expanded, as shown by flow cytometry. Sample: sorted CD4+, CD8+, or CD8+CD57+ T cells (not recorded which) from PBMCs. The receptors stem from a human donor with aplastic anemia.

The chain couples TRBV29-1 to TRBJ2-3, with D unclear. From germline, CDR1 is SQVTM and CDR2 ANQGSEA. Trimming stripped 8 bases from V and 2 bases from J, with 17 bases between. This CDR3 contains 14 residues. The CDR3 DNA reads TGCAGCTCCCCTGGTCCAGTAAACACAGATACGCAGTATTTT. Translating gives CSSPGPVNTDTQYF.

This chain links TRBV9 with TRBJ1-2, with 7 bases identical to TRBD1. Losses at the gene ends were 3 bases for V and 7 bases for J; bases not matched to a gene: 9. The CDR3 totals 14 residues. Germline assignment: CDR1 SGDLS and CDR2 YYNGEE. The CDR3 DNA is TGTGCCAGCAGCGCCATAACAGGGGAGGGTGGCTACACCTTC. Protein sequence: CASSAITGEGGYTF.

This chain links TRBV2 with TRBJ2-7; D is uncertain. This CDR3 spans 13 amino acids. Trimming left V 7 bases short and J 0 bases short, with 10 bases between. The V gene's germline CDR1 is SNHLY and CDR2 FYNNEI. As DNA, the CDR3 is TGTGCCAGCACCGACCTGCCCTCCTACGAGCAGTACTTC. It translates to CASTDLPSYEQYF.

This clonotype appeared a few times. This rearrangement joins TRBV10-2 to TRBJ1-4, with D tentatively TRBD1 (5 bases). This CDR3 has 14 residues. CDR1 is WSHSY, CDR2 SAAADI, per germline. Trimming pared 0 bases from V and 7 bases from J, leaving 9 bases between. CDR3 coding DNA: TGCGCCAGCAGTGAGTCTTTGACAGTTGAAAAACTGTTTTTT. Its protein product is CASSESLTVEKLFF.

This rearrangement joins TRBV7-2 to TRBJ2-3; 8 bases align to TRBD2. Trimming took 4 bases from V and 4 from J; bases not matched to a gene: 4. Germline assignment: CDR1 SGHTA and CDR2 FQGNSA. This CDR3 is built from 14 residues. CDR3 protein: CASSYGTRSDTQYF. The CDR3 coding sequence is TGTGCCAGCAGCTACGGGACTAGGTCAGATACGCAGTATTTT.

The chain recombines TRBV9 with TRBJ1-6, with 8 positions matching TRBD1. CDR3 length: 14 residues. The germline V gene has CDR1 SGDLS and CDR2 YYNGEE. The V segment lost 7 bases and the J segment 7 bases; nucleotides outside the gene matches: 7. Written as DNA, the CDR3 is TGTGCCAGCGGAGGGGACAGGAGGAATTCACCCCTCCACTTT. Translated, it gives CASGGDRRNSPLHF.

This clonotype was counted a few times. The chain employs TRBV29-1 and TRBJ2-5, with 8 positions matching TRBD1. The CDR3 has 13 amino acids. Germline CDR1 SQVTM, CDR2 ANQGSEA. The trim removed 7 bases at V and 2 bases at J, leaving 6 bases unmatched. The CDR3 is CSGRTGPQETQYF. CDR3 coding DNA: TGCAGCGGACGGACAGGGCCACAAGAGACCCAGTACTTC.

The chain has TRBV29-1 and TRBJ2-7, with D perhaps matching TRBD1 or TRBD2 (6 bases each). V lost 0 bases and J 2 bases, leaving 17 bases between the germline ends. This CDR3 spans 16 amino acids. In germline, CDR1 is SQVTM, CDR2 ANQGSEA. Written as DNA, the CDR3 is TGCAGCGTTGAAGATCTCGGGGGCCGAACCACCTACGAGCAGTACTTC. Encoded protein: CSVEDLGGRTTYEQYF.

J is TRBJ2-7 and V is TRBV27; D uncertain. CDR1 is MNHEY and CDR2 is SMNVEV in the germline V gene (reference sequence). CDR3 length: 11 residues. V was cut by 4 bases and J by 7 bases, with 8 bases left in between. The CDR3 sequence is CASSSGWEQYF. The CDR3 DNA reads TGTGCCAGCAGTTCCGGGTGGGAGCAGTACTTC.

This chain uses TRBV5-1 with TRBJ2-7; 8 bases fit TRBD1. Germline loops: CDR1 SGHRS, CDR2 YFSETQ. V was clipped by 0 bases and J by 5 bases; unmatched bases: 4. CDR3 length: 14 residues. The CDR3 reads CASSLVRTGHEQYF. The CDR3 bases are TGCGCCAGCAGCTTGGTACGGACAGGGCACGAGCAGTACTTC.